Presented here are 8 T cell receptor beta chains from one specimen sequenced in a study of T-cell reconstitution after alpha-beta-depleted transplantation in children. Researchers prepared the TCRbeta library using unique molecular identifiers, the study reports. TCRdb re-derived calls from the PCR reads in MiXCR, one entry per CDR3 protein. This table holds fewer than 400,000 distinct CDR3 sequences, around 25% found once. This specimen was PBMCs, mostly from graft donor cells, taken 180 days after TCRalphabeta/CD19-depleted stem cell transplant. The origin of the receptors is a male patient between 10 and 17 years old who had a stem cell transplant for acute lymphoblastic leukemia, so the T cells may come from the graft donor.

V usage is TRBV15 and J usage is TRBJ2-3, with D possibly TRBD2 on 5 matching bases. The CDR3 runs 14 residues. Per germline, CDR1 LNHNV and CDR2 YYDKDF (reference sequence). Trimming removed 0 bases at V and 4 bases at J, with 8 bases between. CDR3 protein: CATSRDEGADTQYF. The DNA of the CDR3 is TGTGCCACCAGCAGAGATGAGGGTGCAGATACGCAGTATTTT. The full variable domain, completed using reference TRBV15 and TRBJ2-3, is DAMVIQNPRYQVTQFGKPVTLSCSQTLNHNVMYWYQQKSSQAPKLLFHYYDKDFNNEADTPDNFQSRRPNTSFCFLDIRSPGLGDTAMYLCATSRDEGADTQYFGPGTRLTVL.

The CDR3 is CASSSQGWARSYNEQFF. DNA of the CDR3: TGCGCCAGCAGCTCACAGGGATGGGCTCGCTCCTACAATGAGCAGTTCTTC. This sequence joins TRBV5-1 and TRBJ2-1, with TRBD1 as a possible D gene (6 bases). Trimming took off 3 bases at V and 0 bases at J, with 16 bases between the two ends. CDR1 is SGHRS, CDR2 YFSETQ, per germline. The CDR3 is 17 residues long.

The J gene is TRBJ2-1, the V gene TRBV7-9; no reliable D call. Germline V gene sequence: CDR1 SEHNR, CDR2 FQNEAQ (reference sequence). This CDR3 region has 15 residues. V lost 3 bases to trimming and J lost 0 bases, with 9 bases between them. CDR3 residues: CASSFTLSSYNEQFF. For the CDR3, the DNA is TGTGCCAGCAGCTTTACCCTGAGCTCCTACAATGAGCAGTTCTTC.

This clonotype was counted a few times. The chain couples TRBV20-1 to TRBJ2-6; TRBD1 might be the D (7 bases). V was pared by 3 bases and J by 1 base, with 10 bases between. Germline V lookup: CDR1 DFQATT, CDR2 SNEGSKA (reference sequence). The CDR3 spans 15 residues. The CDR3 is CSAREGASGANVLTF. DNA of the CDR3: TGCAGTGCTAGGGAGGGGGCGTCTGGGGCCAACGTCCTGACTTTC.

This clonotype showed up just a few times. V gene TRBV18 combines with J gene TRBJ1-4; 7 positions agree with TRBD1. J gave up 5 bases and V 3 bases, and 9 bases lay outside the gene matches. CDR3 length: 16 residues. Germline-derived CDR1 and CDR2 are KGHSH and LQKENI. CDR3 region: CASSPPGTEGNEKLFF. CDR3 sequence (DNA): TGTGCCAGCTCACCGCCTGGGACAGAGGGGAATGAAAAACTGTTTTTT.

The chain uses TRBV5-1 and TRBJ2-5, with D unresolved. The CDR3 length is 14 residues. V was pared by 0 bases and J by 4 bases, with 10 bases between. The germline CDR1 and CDR2 sequences are SGHRS and YFSETQ. In DNA form, the CDR3 reads TGCGCCAGCAGCTTGGGATGGGGTACAGAGACCCAGTACTTC. Translated: CASSLGWGTETQYF.

The chain combines TRBV6-2 or TRBV6-3 with TRBJ2-5, with 10 bases matching TRBD2. The CDR3 loop spans 16 amino acids. Germline V gene lookup returns CDR1 MNHEY and CDR2 SVGEGT. Unmatched junction bases numbered 12, after V lost 4 bases and J lost 7 bases. CDR3 region: CASSFPGLADIGTQYF. The CDR3 coding sequence is TGTGCCAGCAGTTTCCCAGGACTAGCGGATATAGGGACCCAGTACTTC.

The DNA for the CDR3 is TGTGCCAGCAGTCCTAGCGGGAGTGTCTCCTACAATGAGCAGTTCTTC. Amino acid sequence: CASSPSGSVSYNEQFF. The chain employs TRBV7-3 and TRBJ2-1; 10 bases are a match to TRBD2. CDR3 length: 16 amino acids. The germline V gene encodes CDR1 SGHTA and CDR2 FQGTGA. The V segment lost 6 bases and the J segment 0 bases; nucleotides outside the gene matches: 5.